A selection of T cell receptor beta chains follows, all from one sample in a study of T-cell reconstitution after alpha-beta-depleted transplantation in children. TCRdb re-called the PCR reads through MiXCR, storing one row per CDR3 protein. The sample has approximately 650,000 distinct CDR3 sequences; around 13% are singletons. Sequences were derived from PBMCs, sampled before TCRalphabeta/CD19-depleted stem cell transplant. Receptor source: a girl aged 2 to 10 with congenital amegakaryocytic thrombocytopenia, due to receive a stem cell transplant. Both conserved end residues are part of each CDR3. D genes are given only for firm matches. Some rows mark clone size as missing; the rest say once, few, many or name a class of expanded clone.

DNA: TGCAGTGCTAGCCTCGGGAGACTTTACAATGAGCAGTTCTTC; CDR3: CSASLGRLYNEQFF; V: TRBV20-1; D: .; size: many; J: TRBJ2-1
DNA: TGCAGTGCCAGCCGCGGGGCTAACTTGAAATCACCCCTCCACTTT; CDR3: CSASRGANLKSPLHF; V: TRBV20-1; D: .; size: many; J: TRBJ1-6
DNA: TGTGCCAGCAGCGCGCTCACAGGGAGGCAAGAGACCCAGTACTTC; CDR3: CASSALTGRQETQYF; V: TRBV7-6; D: .; size: many; J: TRBJ2-5
DNA: TGCGCCAGCAGCTCGTACACCGGGGAGCTGTTTTTT; CDR3: CASSSYTGELFF; V: TRBV12-3/TRBV12-4; D: .; size: many; J: TRBJ2-2
DNA: TGTGCCAGCACCTCGATAGGGGGTAGCACAGATACGCAGTATTTT; CDR3: CASTSIGGSTDTQYF; V: TRBV12-3/TRBV12-4; D: .; size: many; J: TRBJ2-3
DNA: TGCGCCAGCAGCGCTATGACAGGGGCCTACGAGCAGTACTTC; CDR3: CASSAMTGAYEQYF; V: TRBV5-1; D: TRBD1; size: many; J: TRBJ2-7
DNA: TGTGCCAGCAGCTTAGAGCTAGGGCTCAGCTCCTACGAGCAGTACTTC; CDR3: CASSLELGLSSYEQYF; V: TRBV7-9; D: .; size: .; J: TRBJ2-7
DNA: TGTGCCAGCAGACGACTAGGGTGGCTAGATACGCAGTATTTT; CDR3: CASRRLGWLDTQYF; V: TRBV12-3/TRBV12-4; D: .; size: .; J: TRBJ2-3
DNA: TGCAGTGCTAGAGCTAGCGGTCTAGCCAAAAACATTCAGTACTTC; CDR3: CSARASGLAKNIQYF; V: TRBV20-1; D: TRBD2; size: many; J: TRBJ2-4
DNA: TGTGCCAGCTCACCGTCTAGCGGGCTCACCGGGGAGCTGTTTTTT; CDR3: CASSPSSGLTGELFF; V: TRBV18; D: TRBD2; size: .; J: TRBJ2-2
DNA: TGTGCCACCAGTGATCACCGGGACACGGAGTATTTT; CDR3: CATSDHRDTEYF; V: TRBV24-1; D: .; size: many; J: TRBJ2-3
DNA: TGTGCCAGCAGCTTAATTTGGGGCCTCTATGGCTACACCTTC; CDR3: CASSLIWGLYGYTF; V: TRBV7-2; D: .; size: few; J: TRBJ1-2
DNA: TGCAGTGCTAGAGTAGGGCTATCCTCCTACAATGAGCAGTTCTTC; CDR3: CSARVGLSSYNEQFF; V: TRBV20-1; D: .; size: .; J: TRBJ2-1
DNA: TGTGCCAGCAGGGGAGCGGGGACATACTTCTACGAGCAGTACTTC; CDR3: CASRGAGTYFYEQYF; V: TRBV12-3/TRBV12-4; D: .; size: many; J: TRBJ2-7
DNA: TGCAGTGCCCGCTCGCCGAGCATTGACTACGAGCAGTACTTC; CDR3: CSARSPSIDYEQYF; V: TRBV20-1; D: .; size: many; J: TRBJ2-7
DNA: TGTGCCAGCAGAGGGGGGTCTATGAACACCGGGGAGCTGTTTTTT; CDR3: CASRGGSMNTGELFF; V: TRBV12-3/TRBV12-4; D: .; size: few; J: TRBJ2-2
DNA: TGTGCCAGCAGCTTGACAGGCCCGCCCTACAATGAGCAGTTCTTC; CDR3: CASSLTGPPYNEQFF; V: TRBV5-5; D: .; size: .; J: TRBJ2-1
DNA: TGCAGTGCTAGAGATGCGCTGGCAGAGGATACGCAGTATTTT; CDR3: CSARDALAEDTQYF; V: TRBV20-1; D: .; size: few; J: TRBJ2-3
DNA: TGTGCCAGCAGAATCGGCGCTGGGGTTGAAGCTTTCTTT; CDR3: CASRIGAGVEAFF; V: TRBV5-6; D: .; size: .; J: TRBJ1-1
DNA: TGTGCCAGCGGGAGTCCCTTGACCTACGAGCAGTACTTC; CDR3: CASGSPLTYEQYF; V: TRBV28; D: .; size: .; J: TRBJ2-7
DNA: TGTGCCAGCAGCCTCCGGACAGGGGAAGATCAGCCCCAGCATTTT; CDR3: CASSLRTGEDQPQHF; V: TRBV12-3/TRBV12-4; D: TRBD1; size: many; J: TRBJ1-5
DNA: TGTGCCAGCAGCGTAGACAGGGGTCACTCCTACGAGCAGTACTTC; CDR3: CASSVDRGHSYEQYF; V: TRBV9; D: TRBD1; size: few; J: TRBJ2-7
DNA: TGTGCCAGCAGCTTAGACGCGGCGGGAACAGATACGCAGTATTTT; CDR3: CASSLDAAGTDTQYF; V: TRBV11-2; D: .; size: many; J: TRBJ2-3
DNA: TGTGCCACCAGCAGTTCCAGGGGCGCCTACAATGAGCAGTTCTTC; CDR3: CATSSSRGAYNEQFF; V: TRBV15; D: .; size: .; J: TRBJ2-1
DNA: TGTGCCACCGAACAGAGCGAGACCCAGTACTTC; CDR3: CATEQSETQYF; V: TRBV24-1; D: .; size: .; J: TRBJ2-5
DNA: TGTGCCAGCAGCTTTTTAGATACGCAGTATTTT; CDR3: CASSFLDTQYF; V: TRBV7-8; D: .; size: many; J: TRBJ2-3
DNA: TGCGCCAGCAGCCAAGAATGGAAACCTAGCACAGATACGCAGTATTTT; CDR3: CASSQEWKPSTDTQYF; V: TRBV4-1; D: .; size: .; J: TRBJ2-3
DNA: TGTGCCAGCAGTGATATGGGGGGCAGGGGGCTTAATGAGCAGTTCTTC; CDR3: CASSDMGGRGLNEQFF; V: TRBV6-1; D: TRBD1; size: few; J: TRBJ2-1
DNA: TGCGCCAGCAGCTACAAGCCTAGGACAGATACGCAGTATTTT; CDR3: CASSYKPRTDTQYF; V: TRBV5-1; D: .; size: many; J: TRBJ2-3
DNA: TGTGCCAGCAGCTTATACCCTGGGACTAGCGGGGGTGAGCAGTTCTTC; CDR3: CASSLYPGTSGGEQFF; V: TRBV7-6; D: TRBD2; size: many; J: TRBJ2-1
DNA: TGTGCCAGCAGCCAAGGTACTCTTAGCGGGAGTCAAGAGACCCAGTACTTC; CDR3: CASSQGTLSGSQETQYF; V: TRBV14; D: TRBD2; size: few; J: TRBJ2-5
DNA: TGCAGTGCTAGGCGGACAGGGGCGGACAATCAGCCCCAGCATTTT; CDR3: CSARRTGADNQPQHF; V: TRBV20-1; D: TRBD1; size: many; J: TRBJ1-5
DNA: TGTGCCAGCAGCTTACTACTAGCGGATGAGCAGTTCTTC; CDR3: CASSLLLADEQFF; V: TRBV11-2; D: TRBD2; size: many; J: TRBJ2-1
DNA: TGTGCCAGCTCACCACCACCTAGCGGAACTCCCAATGAGCAGTTCTTC; CDR3: CASSPPPSGTPNEQFF; V: TRBV18; D: TRBD2; size: few; J: TRBJ2-1
DNA: TGTGCCAGCAGCTGGCGGGGCACCGGGGAGCTGTTTTTT; CDR3: CASSWRGTGELFF; V: TRBV7-8; D: .; size: .; J: TRBJ2-2
DNA: TGTGCCAGCAGCCAGGGAGGCAGGTCGCGCACAGATACGCAGTATTTT; CDR3: CASSQGGRSRTDTQYF; V: TRBV5-6; D: .; size: .; J: TRBJ2-3
DNA: TGTGCCATCTCGGGAGGCGATCAGCCCCAGCATTTT; CDR3: CAISGGDQPQHF; V: TRBV15; D: .; size: .; J: TRBJ1-5
DNA: TGTGCCAGCAGTGAAGGTTGGGGGTCCACGAACACCGGGGAGCTGTTTTTT; CDR3: CASSEGWGSTNTGELFF; V: TRBV6-1; D: .; size: many; J: TRBJ2-2
DNA: TGTGCCAGTAGTATAGACCGGACTAGCGGCCCCTACGAGCAGTACTTC; CDR3: CASSIDRTSGPYEQYF; V: TRBV19; D: TRBD2; size: .; J: TRBJ2-7
DNA: TGTGCCAGCAGTTTCCGCCCGGGAGCTAACTACAATGAGCAGTTCTTC; CDR3: CASSFRPGANYNEQFF; V: TRBV12-3/TRBV12-4; D: .; size: .; J: TRBJ2-1
DNA: TGTGCCAGCAGCCTCCGCGGACTAGCGGGAGACTACGAGCAGTACTTC; CDR3: CASSLRGLAGDYEQYF; V: TRBV3-1; D: TRBD2; size: .; J: TRBJ2-7
DNA: TGCAGTGCTAGTAAGGGTTTAGACAGGGGGCAAGAGACCCAGTACTTC; CDR3: CSASKGLDRGQETQYF; V: TRBV20-1; D: TRBD1; size: .; J: TRBJ2-5
DNA: TGTGCCAGCAGTTACACTTCGACAGGGGGCTTGCGGACTGAAGCTTTCTTT; CDR3: CASSYTSTGGLRTEAFF; V: TRBV6-5; D: TRBD1; size: many; J: TRBJ1-1
DNA: TGCGCCAGCAGCTTCGGAGTGGTTAGGACAGACAAAAACATTCAGTACTTC; CDR3: CASSFGVVRTDKNIQYF; V: TRBV5-1; D: .; size: few; J: TRBJ2-4
DNA: TGTGCCAGCACCCGTCCCTCTACGTACTATGGCGACACCTTC; CDR3: CASTRPSTYYGDTF; V: TRBV7-9; D: .; size: .; J: TRBJ1-2
DNA: TGCAGCGTGGCAGGACTAGCGGTATCTCATGAGCAGTTCTTC; CDR3: CSVAGLAVSHEQFF; V: TRBV29-1; D: TRBD2; size: .; J: TRBJ2-1
DNA: TGTGCCAGCAGTTACTCCCGGACAGGGTCGTGGGATACGCAGTATTTT; CDR3: CASSYSRTGSWDTQYF; V: TRBV6-5; D: TRBD1; size: many; J: TRBJ2-3
DNA: TGCGCCAGCAGCTTCGAAGCGGGAGAAGAGACCCAGTACTTC; CDR3: CASSFEAGEETQYF; V: TRBV5-1; D: TRBD2; size: few; J: TRBJ2-5
DNA: TGTGCCAGTAGTCCGCCCAGGGGGCGCGGGACCGGGGAGCTGTTTTTT; CDR3: CASSPPRGRGTGELFF; V: TRBV19; D: TRBD1; size: few; J: TRBJ2-2
DNA: TGCGCCAGCAGCTTGGGAGAGTTGGCGGGTCAAGAGACCCAGTACTTC; CDR3: CASSLGELAGQETQYF; V: TRBV5-1; D: .; size: few; J: TRBJ2-5
DNA: TGTGCCAGCAGCACCGGGGGAGGGCAAGAGACCCAGTACTTC; CDR3: CASSTGGGQETQYF; V: TRBV13; D: TRBD2; size: few; J: TRBJ2-5